Each of the 3 T cell receptor beta chains below was sequenced from the same sample in a study of OX40 agonist ivuxolimab in advanced cancers. Profiled with immunoSEQ multiplex PCR; TCRdb holds only in-frame clones, not every one. The profile shows approximately 75,000 clones, around 78% of them singletons. The sequencing here drew on CD4+ or CD8+ T cells sorted from blood, taken in a trial of the OX40 agonist ivuxolimab. The receptors shown here come from an adult with an advanced solid tumor such as melanoma, head and neck, liver or kidney cancer.

This clone appeared many times. The V gene is TRBV30, the J gene TRBJ1-1; possible D gene TRBD1, 5 bases. V dropped 1 base and J dropped 0 bases, with 15 bases sitting between them. Germline V gene lookup returns CDR1 GTSNPN and CDR2 SVGIG (reference sequence). The CDR3 runs to 16 residues. The CDR3 region is CAWSGTSGRMNTEAFF. CDR3 DNA sequence: TGTGCCTGGAGTGGAACTTCGGGACGGATGAACACTGAAGCTTTCTTT.

J is TRBJ2-5 and V is TRBV28, with D perhaps matching TRBD2 (5 bases). V gave up 1 base and J gave up 5 bases, with 8 bases separating them. Looked up from germline, CDR1 is MDHEN and CDR2 is SYDVKM. CDR3 length: 13 amino acids. The CDR3 region has the DNA TGTGCCAGCAGTTTATATAGCGTGGAGACCCAGTACTTC. Amino acids: CASSLYSVETQYF.

The chain combines TRBV18 with TRBJ1-4; TRBD1 agrees at 7 bases. The CDR3 contains 14 residues. Looked up from germline, CDR1 is KGHSH and CDR2 is LQKENI. V lost 6 bases to trimming and J lost 5 bases; unmatched junction nucleotides: 6. CDR3 nucleotide sequence: TGTGCCAGCTCTCAAGGACAGGACAATGAAAAACTGTTTTTT. The encoded protein is CASSQGQDNEKLFF.